These 3 T cell receptor beta chains were all obtained from the same sample, sequenced in a study of PD-1 blockade in classical Hodgkin lymphoma. Profiled with immunoSEQ multiplex PCR; TCRdb holds only in-frame clones, not every one. In the table there are tens of thousands of clones, 85% of which are singletons. Following autologous stem cell transplantation, relapse occurred in every patient, and exposure to brentuximab vedotin varied. From thawed PBMCs, CD4+ T cells were purified using magnetic negative selection. Sequencing used CD4+ T cells from blood, obtained at baseline. The receptor set was obtained from a human donor with classical Hodgkin lymphoma.

This clone has just a few counts. The V call is TRBV19, the J call TRBJ2-5; the match to TRBD2 covers 8 bases. V dropped 2 bases and J dropped 5; count of bases not matched to a gene: 10. CDR1 is LNHDA, CDR2 SQIVND, per germline (reference sequence). The CDR3 has 16 residues. CDR3 DNA sequence: TGTGCCAGTAGTATACGAACGGGAGGGGTCGGGGAGACCCAGTACTTC. Its translation is CASSIRTGGVGETQYF. Filled out from reference TRBV19 and TRBJ2-5, the complete variable domain reads DGGITQSPKYLFRKEGQNVTLSCEQNLNHDAMYWYRQDPGQGLRLIYYSQIVNDFQKGDIAEGYSVSREKKESFPLTVTSAQKNPTAFYLCASSIRTGGVGETQYFGPGTRLLVL.

This clone was detected only a few times. J is TRBJ2-5 and V is TRBV18; D is uncertain. V lost 3 bases to trimming and J lost 3 bases, with 2 bases between them. The germline V gene encodes CDR1 KGHSH and CDR2 LQKENI. CDR3 length: 11 residues. The CDR3 region is CASSPEETQYF. CDR3 in DNA: TGTGCCAGCTCACCGGAAGAGACCCAGTACTTC.

V and J are TRBV18 and TRBJ2-1; 14 bases agree with TRBD2. V lost 3 bases, J lost 10 bases, and 8 bases stayed unmatched. The CDR3 is made up of 16 amino acids. Germline V gene sequence: CDR1 KGHSH, CDR2 LQKENI. CDR3 residues: CASSPGTSGRVGEQFF. The CDR3 DNA reads TGTGCCAGCTCACCTGGGACTAGCGGGAGAGTAGGGGAGCAGTTCTTC.